This T cell receptor (beta chain) stems from a study of radiotherapy plus CTLA-4 blockade in lung cancer. Study-level information: Objective responses were seen in about a sixth of patients, disease control in around 30%. Findings of the study overall: Clones derived from tumor TCRs expanded in blood after radiotherapy plus ipilimumab. Early blood T cell clone dynamics, with interferon-beta, were reported to best predict response.

Clones were sequenced by immunoSEQ multiplex PCR, and TCRdb holds only the in-frame ones, with some missing. The sample has approximately 83,000 clones, 78% seen once. On this clone itself: The target antigen is unknown.

This CDR3 is 15 amino acids long. CDR1 is SEHNR, CDR2 FQNEAQ, per germline (reference sequence). V trimming: 6 bases; J trimming: 7 bases; junction bases outside the gene matches: 9. Ipilimumab-mediated CTLA-4 blockade plus focal radiation was given to patients having chemo-refractory metastatic non-small-cell lung cancer. The V call is TRBV7-9, the J call TRBJ2-1, with 10 bases matching TRBD2. This TCR was recovered from a human donor with non-small cell lung cancer who had a partial response to radiotherapy plus ipilimumab. Some clones in this sample may be carry-over from other donors' samples. Source: peripheral blood, taken from a patient treated with radiotherapy plus ipilimumab. The CDR3 DNA reads as TGTGCCAGCAGGATTGCTAGCGGGGGAAGGAATGAGCAGTTCTTC. Protein sequence: CASRIASGGRNEQFF.